This TCR beta chain was sequenced for a study of cytomegalovirus exposure and HLA in healthy donors. The primer mix had 60 Vbeta and 13 Jbeta primers. Here immunoSEQ multiplex PCR was the method, and the copy in TCRdb shows in-frame clones only, minus some. The top ten clones hold roughly 4.1% of a sample with some 120,000 clones, approximately 81% of them seen once. The germline V gene has CDR1 GTSNPN and CDR2 SVGIG (reference sequence). The ends were cut back, 3 bases at V and 7 bases at J, with 18 bases in the middle. The CDR3 loop spans 15 amino acids. This TCR came from a man younger than 35 in good health and CMV-seropositive. Specimen: PBMCs. This sequence joins TRBV30 and TRBJ1-4, with a weak D call TRBD1 (6 bases). CDR3 bases: TGTGCCTGGAGCAAGGGAACAGGGCTATCTGAAAAACTGTTTTTT. Translation: CAWSKGTGLSEKLFF.